Below are 23 T cell receptor beta chains sequenced from a single sample in a study of T cell responses to AZD1222 COVID-19 vaccine. Data came from immunoSEQ multiplex PCR; TCRdb stores just in-frame clones and leaves some out. The data show roughly 130,000 clones, about 82% seen once. This specimen consisted of peripheral blood, obtained on day 0 of AZD1222 vaccination. Every receptor here comes from an adult in good health.

This clone has only a few counts. This chain uses TRBV19 with TRBJ1-5; D is undetermined. Trimming took off 7 bases at V and 0 bases at J, with 10 bases between the two ends. The germline CDR1 and CDR2 sequences are LNHDA and SQIVND (reference sequence). The CDR3 runs 14 residues. The CDR3 nucleotides read TGTGCCAGTACCCCGCAAGATAGCAATCAGCCCCAGCATTTT. Residues: CASTPQDSNQPQHF.

This chain links TRBV11-2 with TRBJ2-4; the D gene is possibly TRBD1 (6 bases). Germline assignment: CDR1 SGHAT and CDR2 FQNNGV. The CDR3 covers 17 residues. The germline V and J ends were trimmed by 2 bases and 2 bases, with 16 bases remaining between them. The CDR3 DNA reads TGTGCCAGCAGCTTAACAGGGCGAATGAAAACCAAAAACATTCAGTACTTC. It translates to CASSLTGRMKTKNIQYF.

This clone occurred a few times. The gene calls are TRBV19 and TRBJ2-7, with a weak D call TRBD1 (6 bases). This CDR3 is 12 amino acids long. CDR1 and CDR2 from the germline V gene are LNHDA and SQIVND (reference sequence). The V end was cut by 5 bases, the J end by 5 bases, with 10 bases between. The CDR3 coding sequence is TGTGCCAGTAGTCCACAGGGCCACGAGCAGTACTTC. It encodes CASSPQGHEQYF.

The chain uses TRBV7-2 and TRBJ2-7, with a tentative D call TRBD1 (7 bases). The germline gives CDR1 SGHTA, CDR2 FQGNSA. V was clipped by 5 bases and J by 3 bases, with 23 bases between them. The CDR3 loop spans 17 amino acids. CDR3 sequence reads: CASSPGGWGEVGYEQYF. The CDR3 DNA is TGTGCCAGCAGCCCAGGGGGGTGGGGAGAGGTTGGCTACGAGCAGTACTTC.

The V gene is TRBV30, the J gene TRBJ2-7; the match to TRBD1 covers 7 bases. This CDR3 is built from 14 residues. V lost 1 base to trimming and J lost 6 bases; unmatched junction nucleotides: 9. In germline, CDR1 is GTSNPN, CDR2 SVGIG (reference sequence). CDR3: CAWSASDRSGEQYF. The CDR3 nucleotides are TGTGCCTGGAGTGCCTCGGACAGGTCGGGCGAGCAGTACTTC.

V usage is TRBV5-1 and J usage is TRBJ2-1; 7 bases map to TRBD1. The CDR3 runs to 17 residues. Germline V gene lookup returns CDR1 SGHRS and CDR2 YFSETQ. Losses at the gene ends were 3 bases for V and 1 base for J; bases not matched to a gene: 10. The CDR3 DNA reads TGCGCCAGCAGCTCTAACCCGGGACAGATGTCCTACAATGAGCAGTTCTTC. It translates to CASSSNPGQMSYNEQFF.

The J gene is TRBJ1-2, the V gene TRBV7-3, with unresolved D. The germline V gene encodes CDR1 SGHTA and CDR2 FQGTGA. V was shortened by 7 bases and J by 6 bases, with 12 bases between the two germline ends. This CDR3 has 12 residues. CDR3 in DNA: TGTGCCAGCACCGATTTTAGGGATGGCTACACCTTC. Its protein product is CASTDFRDGYTF.

This rearrangement joins TRBV12-3 or TRBV12-4 to TRBJ2-7; the D call may be TRBD1 or TRBD2 (5 bases each). V was shortened by 4 bases and J by 4 bases, with 11 bases between the two germline ends. CDR3 length: 13 residues. DNA for the CDR3: TGTGCCAGCAGTTGGGACCGCAATTACGAGCAGTACTTC. Translating gives CASSWDRNYEQYF.

The V and J genes are TRBV30 and TRBJ2-2; no reliable D call. Per the germline V gene, CDR1 is GTSNPN and CDR2 is SVGIG (reference sequence). Trimming left V 8 bases short and J 6 bases short, with 19 bases between. This CDR3 is 14 amino acids long. CDR3: CALSRAVKAGELFF. CDR3 DNA: TGTGCCCTAAGCCGGGCGGTTAAGGCCGGGGAGCTGTTTTTT.

The chain carries TRBV7-9 and TRBJ1-1; D gene uncertain. The CDR3 is 16 residues long. CDR1 is SEHNR, CDR2 FQNEAQ, per germline (reference sequence). The V end lost 1 base, the J end lost 1 base, and 13 bases lay between the germline ends. The CDR3 here is CASSLGFAAKNTEAFF. CDR3 coding DNA: TGTGCCAGCAGCTTAGGGTTCGCAGCAAAGAACACTGAAGCTTTCTTT.

In its sample, this clone was seen many times. The rearrangement links TRBV5-1 to TRBJ2-7, with TRBD2 as a possible D gene (5 bases). Germline-derived CDR1 and CDR2 are SGHRS and YFSETQ. The CDR3 has 15 residues. The germline V and J ends were trimmed by 1 base and 4 bases, with 15 bases remaining between them. The CDR3 here is CASSLTAGGSYEQYF. CDR3 nucleotide sequence: TGCGCCAGCAGCTTGACGGCAGGAGGTTCGTACGAGCAGTACTTC.

The count of this clone is one. The rearrangement uses TRBV28 and TRBJ1-2, with 9 bases fitting TRBD1. Per the germline V gene, CDR1 is MDHEN and CDR2 is SYDVKM. This CDR3 has 14 amino acids. J lost 4 bases, V lost 4 bases, and 4 bases had no gene match. The CDR3 DNA is TGTGCCAGCAGTTCTCCGGGACAGGGCTATGGCTACACCTTC. It yields the protein CASSSPGQGYGYTF.

Of note for this clone: Within the sample, other DNA sequences also encode this same CDR3. The V gene is TRBV6-5, the J gene TRBJ1-3; D is possibly TRBD1 (5 bases). In germline, CDR1 is MNHEY, CDR2 SVGAGI. Trimming removed 6 bases at V and 1 base at J, with 10 bases between. The CDR3 extends over 14 amino acids. The CDR3 DNA is TGTGCCAGCAGAGCAGGGATTTCTGGAAACACCATATATTTT. This sequence encodes CASRAGISGNTIYF.

The V call is TRBV27, the J call TRBJ2-4; 8 nucleotides match TRBD2. Germline CDR1 and CDR2: MNHEY and SMNVEV (reference sequence). The CDR3 totals 16 residues. J lost 0 bases, V lost 4 bases, and 5 bases had no gene match. The CDR3 reads CASSSAGGLAKNIQYF. The CDR3 DNA sequence: TGTGCCAGCAGTTCCGCGGGGGGTTTAGCCAAAAACATTCAGTACTTC.

In DNA, the CDR3 is TGTGCCAGCAGCCTACCCCCCAACACCGGGGAGCTGTTTTTT. Amino acid sequence: CASSLPPNTGELFF. J is TRBJ2-2 and V is TRBV9; no reliable D call. Trimming took off 4 bases at V and 2 bases at J, with 9 bases between the two ends. CDR3 size: 14 residues. Germline CDR1 SGDLS, CDR2 YYNGEE.

The V gene is TRBV21-1, the J gene TRBJ1-1. TRBV21-1 is listed as a pseudogene. The CDR3 has 14 residues. The CDR3 is CASSKQGQTTEAFF. CDR3 in DNA: TGTGCCAGCAGCAAGCAAGGGCAGACCACTGAAGCTTTCTTT.

The chain carries TRBV27 and TRBJ2-5; 10 bases are a match to TRBD2. After removal of 4 bases from V and 6 bases from J, the junction contained 11 bases not matched to a gene. Germline V gene lookup returns CDR1 MNHEY and CDR2 SMNVEV (reference sequence). CDR3 size: 16 residues. CDR3 amino acids: CASSSGLADLRQTQYF. The DNA of the CDR3 is TGTGCCAGCAGTTCCGGACTAGCGGACCTCCGACAGACCCAGTACTTC.

The V call is TRBV28, the J call TRBJ2-5; D perhaps matches TRBD1 (5 bases). Germline V gene data show CDR1 as MDHEN and CDR2 as SYDVKM. There are 14 residues in the CDR3. V lost 3 bases, J lost 3 bases, and 11 bases lay in between. The CDR3 here is CASSFVGVKETQYF. The DNA of the CDR3 is TGTGCCAGCAGTTTCGTAGGGGTTAAAGAGACCCAGTACTTC.

The table lists this clone with a count of one. The chain employs TRBV25-1 and TRBJ2-7; the D gene is possibly TRBD1 (5 bases). The CDR3 contains 15 residues. Per germline, CDR1 MGHDK and CDR2 SYGVNS. The V and J ends lost 6 bases and 5 bases respectively, with 20 bases between them. CDR3 sequence: CASSAQVAGRHEQYF. The CDR3 DNA sequence: TGTGCCAGCAGCGCCCAGGTGGCAGGGCGCCACGAGCAGTACTTC.

The chain combines TRBV7-2 with TRBJ1-1, with D perhaps matching TRBD1 (5 bases). V was shortened by 7 bases and J by 3 bases, with 24 bases between the two germline ends. The CDR3 totals 17 residues. Germline CDR1 is SGHTA and CDR2 is FQGNSA. Written as DNA, the CDR3 is TGTGCCAGCACCGACGTTCTGGACACCTCCTACGACACTGAAGCTTTCTTT. Protein product: CASTDVLDTSYDTEAFF.

This clone was picked up one time. The chain links TRBV7-9 to TRBJ2-1; no reliable D call. This CDR3 has 16 amino acids. In germline, CDR1 is SEHNR, CDR2 FQNEAQ (reference sequence). The V end was cut by 0 bases, the J end by 2 bases, with 11 bases between. CDR3 sequence reads: CASSLAGSIPYNEQFF. CDR3 in DNA: TGTGCCAGCAGCTTAGCGGGTTCTATACCCTACAATGAGCAGTTCTTC. Based on the CDR3 plus reference TRBV7-9 and TRBJ2-1, the full variable domain is DTGVSQNPRHKITKRGQNVTFRCDPISEHNRLYWYRQTLGQGPEFLTYFQNEAQLEKSRLLSDRFSAERPKGSFSTLEIQRTEQGDSAMYLCASSLAGSIPYNEQFFGPGTRLTVL.

This clone was observed once. The chain has TRBV5-4 and TRBJ2-1, with a tentative D call TRBD1 (6 bases). V lost 0 bases to trimming and J lost 6 bases, with 16 bases between them. Germline CDR1 and CDR2: SGHNT and YYREEE (reference sequence). The CDR3 is made up of 16 amino acids. The CDR3 sequence is CASSLGDMVKSNEQFF. The CDR3 DNA is TGTGCCAGCAGCTTGGGGGACATGGTAAAGAGCAATGAGCAGTTCTTC.

The J gene is TRBJ1-5, the V gene TRBV18, with 7 bases fitting TRBD1. The CDR3 is 15 amino acids. Per the germline V gene, CDR1 is KGHSH and CDR2 is LQKENI. Trimming cost V 4 bases and J 2 bases; bases outside gene matches: 5. This CDR3 reads CASSRQGTGNQPQHF. The CDR3 nucleotides are TGTGCCAGCTCACGACAGGGTACGGGCAATCAGCCCCAGCATTTT. Looking up the rest from reference TRBV18 and TRBJ1-5 gives the full variable domain: NAGVMQNPRHLVRRRGQEARLRCSPMKGHSHVYWYRQLPEEGLKFMVYLQKENIIDESGMPKERFSAEFPKEGPSILRIQQVVRGDSAAYFCASSRQGTGNQPQHFGDGTRLSIL.